These 25 T cell receptor beta chains were sequenced from one sample in a study of CD8+ T cells in alopecia areata. Sequencing relied on a cDNA template that was reverse transcribed from extracted RNA. The method was immunoSEQ multiplex PCR; TCRdb's version includes in-frame clones alone and lacks a portion of them. The sample carries some 110,000 clones, roughly 50% recorded once. The treatment is: oral pan-JAK inhibitor, 5-10 mg twice daily. The sample was CD8+ T cells sorted from blood, taken at week 4, from a patient treated with tofacitinib. All receptors derive from a human donor with alopecia areata.

The CDR3 region is CIGGGGYGYTF. CDR3 bases: TGCATCGGCGGAGGGGGCTATGGCTACACCTTC. The J gene is TRBJ1-2, the V gene TRBV29-1; possibly TRBD1 for D (6 bases). This CDR3 is 11 amino acids long. The germline gives CDR1 SQVTM, CDR2 ANQGSEA.

The J gene is TRBJ2-3, the V gene TRBV7-9; 8 bases are a match to TRBD2. The CDR3 covers 16 residues. The germline V gene encodes CDR1 SEHNR and CDR2 FQNEAQ (reference sequence). J was trimmed by 2 bases and V by 2 bases; bases with no gene match: 6. The CDR3 loop is CASSLRAGVDTDTQYF. CDR3 bases: TGTGCCAGCAGCTTACGAGCGGGGGTTGACACAGATACGCAGTATTTT.

Concerning this clone: One junction end does not reproduce the germline sequence, and a read error may be involved. The rearrangement uses TRBV19 and TRBJ2-1; tentative D call: TRBD2 (6 bases). Looked up from germline, CDR1 is LNHDA and CDR2 is SQIVND (reference sequence). CDR3 length: 19 amino acids. CDR3 in DNA: TGTGCCAGTAGTCGGAGTAGGTGGAACGGGGGAAGTTTAACCGATGAGCAGCTCTTC. This translates into CASSRSRWNGGSLTDEQLF.

The chain couples TRBV7-8 to TRBJ2-3, with 16 bases lining up with TRBD2. Germline lookup yields CDR1 SGHVS and CDR2 FQNEAQ. This CDR3 spans 20 amino acids. The V segment lost 6 bases and the J segment 4 bases; nucleotides outside the gene matches: 16. The CDR3 protein is CASRSGTSGGADDTADTQYF. CDR3 DNA: TGTGCCAGCAGATCCGGGACTAGCGGGGGGGCCGACGATACCGCAGATACGCAGTATTTT. Full variable domain (remainder filled in from reference TRBV7-8 and TRBJ2-3): GAGVSQSPRYKVAKRGQDVALRCDPISGHVSLFWYQQALGQGPEFLTYFQNEAQLDKSGLPSDRFFAERPEGSVSTLKIQRTQQEDSAVYLCASRSGTSGGADDTADTQYFGPGTRLTVL.

V is TRBV29-1 and J is TRBJ1-1; the D gene is possibly TRBD1 (5 bases). Looked up from germline, CDR1 is SQVTM and CDR2 is ANQGSEA. Trimming pared 7 bases from V and 7 bases from J, leaving 16 bases between. The CDR3 loop spans 12 amino acids. CDR3 in DNA: TGCAGCGGGTCCCGGGACGGGGATGAAGCTTTCTTT. Encoded protein: CSGSRDGDEAFF.

In its sample, this clone was seen a few times. The rearrangement uses TRBV5-1 and TRBJ2-5; D not resolved. The V end lost 3 bases, the J end lost 0 bases, and 6 bases lay between the germline ends. Germline CDR1 and CDR2: SGHRS and YFSETQ. The CDR3 spans 13 residues. CDR3 bases: TGCGCCAGCAGCTCTACCAACCAAGAGACCCAGTACTTC. It translates to CASSSTNQETQYF.

This clone showed up just a few times. The chain couples TRBV28 to TRBJ1-1; 10 nucleotides align to TRBD1. Germline V CDR1 and CDR2: MDHEN, SYDVKM. The V segment lost 5 bases and the J segment 8 bases; nucleotides outside the gene matches: 11. The CDR3 consists of 15 residues. The CDR3 is CASSSAGTGEREAFF. In DNA form, the CDR3 reads TGTGCCAGCAGTAGTGCCGGGACAGGGGAACGGGAAGCTTTCTTT.

The chain carries TRBV29-1 and TRBJ2-5, with D maybe TRBD2 (6 bases). There are 14 residues in the CDR3. V shed 0 bases and J shed 5 bases, with 13 bases lying between them. Germline values: CDR1 SQVTM, CDR2 ANQGSEA. CDR3 DNA: TGCAGCGTTGAAGATTTTCGGGGGAGCGAGACCCAGTACTTC. Amino acid sequence: CSVEDFRGSETQYF. Full variable domain (missing parts from reference TRBV29-1 and TRBJ2-5): SAVISQKPSRDICQRGTSLTIQCQVDSQVTMMFWYRQQPGQSLTLIATANQGSEATYESGFVIDKFPISRPNLTFSTLTVSNMSPEDSSIYLCSVEDFRGSETQYFGPGTRLLVL.

The chain is built from TRBV23-1 and TRBJ2-1; 14 bases agree with TRBD2. TRBV23-1 is an open reading frame, and its role is uncertain. The CDR3 length is 19 residues. V lost 4 bases to trimming and J lost 0 bases; unmatched junction nucleotides: 8. CDR3 sequence: CASSPGLAGAQSSYNEQFF. The CDR3 nucleotides read TGCGCCAGCAGTCCGGGACTAGCGGGGGCGCAGAGCTCCTACAATGAGCAGTTCTTC.

This clone has only a few counts. The rearrangement links TRBV28 to TRBJ2-7; D gene unclear. The CDR3 runs 13 residues. Germline V gene lookup returns CDR1 MDHEN and CDR2 SYDVKM. V was clipped by 3 bases and J by 0 bases, with 6 bases between them. CDR3 in DNA: TGTGCCAGCAGTTTTCGGCTCTCCTACGAGCAGTACTTC. Translation gives CASSFRLSYEQYF.

This chain uses TRBV4-2 with TRBJ2-2; 8 bases agree with TRBD2. Germline assignment: CDR1 LGHNA and CDR2 YNFKEQ. This CDR3 region has 17 residues. V dropped 1 base and J dropped 0; count of bases not matched to a gene: 4. CDR3 DNA: TGTGCCAGCAGCCAAGGACGAGCGGGAGCGAACACCGGGGAGCTGTTTTTT. Protein: CASSQGRAGANTGELFF.

The chain couples TRBV9 to TRBJ1-6; 9 bases are shared with TRBD1. The CDR3 sequence is 18 residues long. Per germline, CDR1 SGDLS and CDR2 YYNGEE. J gave up 7 bases and V 0 bases, and 11 bases lay outside the gene matches. CDR3: CASSVGDRVRSGNSPLHF. The CDR3 DNA reads TGTGCCAGCAGCGTAGGGGACAGGGTCAGGAGCGGAAATTCACCCCTCCACTTT.

This clone was recorded a few times. The chain couples TRBV2 to TRBJ2-7; 8 positions match TRBD1. The trim removed 4 bases at V and 3 bases at J, leaving 5 bases unmatched. The V gene's germline CDR1 is SNHLY and CDR2 FYNNEI. The CDR3 has 14 residues. The DNA of the CDR3 is TGTGCCAGCAGTGGGGACAGGCGGCTCTACGAGCAGTACTTC. Translation: CASSGDRRLYEQYF.

V and J are TRBV10-2 and TRBJ1-5; D possibly corresponds to TRBD1 (5 bases). Germline V gives CDR1 WSHSY, CDR2 SAAADI. This CDR3 has 14 residues. Trimming removed 6 bases from V and 1 base from J, with 10 bases in between. CDR3 residues: CASRPDSSNQPQHF. The CDR3, as DNA: TGCGCCAGCAGACCCGACAGCAGCAATCAGCCCCAGCATTTT.

The V gene is TRBV30, the J gene TRBJ2-7; TRBD1 matches 10 bases. V lost 3 bases, J lost 4 bases, and 3 bases stayed unmatched. The CDR3 is made up of 13 amino acids. Germline V CDR1 and CDR2: GTSNPN, SVGIG (reference sequence). CDR3 coding DNA: TGTGCCTGGAGGGGACAGGGGAAATACGAGCAGTACTTC. As protein: CAWRGQGKYEQYF.

J is TRBJ2-2 and V is TRBV15; the D is unclear. Per the germline V gene, CDR1 is LNHNV and CDR2 is YYDKDF (reference sequence). V shed 9 bases and J shed 0 bases, with 8 bases lying between them. This CDR3 region has 13 residues. The CDR3 region is CATWVANTGELFF. The CDR3, as DNA: TGTGCCACTTGGGTTGCGAACACCGGGGAGCTGTTTTTT.

A few counts support this clone. This chain joins TRBV2 and TRBJ2-3; 9 bases are shared with TRBD2. This CDR3 has 17 amino acids. CDR1 and CDR2 (germline): SNHLY, FYNNEI. After removal of 6 bases from V and 2 bases from J, the junction contained 12 bases not matched to a gene. CDR3 amino acids: CASRVPRASGDTDTQYF. Written as DNA, the CDR3 is TGTGCCAGCAGGGTCCCTCGGGCTAGCGGGGACACAGATACGCAGTATTTT. Filled out from reference TRBV2 and TRBJ2-3, the complete variable domain reads EPEVTQTPSHQVTQMGQEVILRCVPISNHLYFYWYRQILGQKVEFLVSFYNNEISEKSEIFDDQFSVERPDGSNFTLKIRSTKLEDSAMYFCASRVPRASGDTDTQYFGPGTRLTVL.

This clone was detected a few times. The chain carries TRBV10-3 and TRBJ2-2, with 7 bases identical to TRBD2. Germline V gives CDR1 ENHRY, CDR2 SYGVKD. Germline trimming cut 11 bases from V and 1 base from J; bases unmatched to any gene: 1. This CDR3 spans 12 amino acids. In DNA form, the CDR3 reads TGTGCCTCGGGGGGGAACACCGGGGAGCTGTTTTTT. Protein: CASGGNTGELFF.

This clone has a handful of counts. This chain connects TRBV9 to TRBJ2-3, with 13 bases aligning to TRBD2. Germline trimming cut 3 bases from V and 1 base from J; bases unmatched to any gene: 2. This CDR3 has 16 amino acids. Germline CDR1 and CDR2: SGDLS and YYNGEE. The chain's CDR3 is CASSAGLAGGTDTQYF. CDR3 in DNA: TGTGCCAGCAGCGCCGGACTAGCGGGGGGCACAGATACGCAGTATTTT.

This clone was seen just once. CDR3 bases: TGTGCCAGCAGCTTAGCGGTGGGGACAGCTCAAAGGTACGAGCAGTACTTC. It yields the protein CASSLAVGTAQRYEQYF. The rearrangement uses TRBV7-9 and TRBJ2-7; 7 nucleotides align to TRBD1. From germline, CDR1 is SEHNR and CDR2 FQNEAQ (reference sequence). The V and J ends lost 0 bases and 4 bases, in that order; junction bases with no gene match: 12. The CDR3 length is 17 residues.

The chain couples TRBV9 to TRBJ1-2; weak D call: TRBD1 (5 bases). The CDR3 extends over 13 amino acids. Deletions cut 4 bases from V and 8 bases from J, with 15 bases between. Germline assignment: CDR1 SGDLS and CDR2 YYNGEE. The CDR3 nucleotides read TGTGCCAGCAGCCCCGGAGGGGTGGAAGGCTACACCTTC. Residues: CASSPGGVEGYTF.

This chain links TRBV1 with TRBJ2-7; the DNA was not compared with TRBD2, the D call given in the table. TRBV1 is a listed pseudogene. This CDR3 region has 15 residues. CDR3 in amino acids: CTSSQETPRGYEQYF. The DNA for the CDR3 is TGCACCAGCAGCCAAGAAACTCCTCGGGGTTACGAGCAGTACTTC.

The V gene is TRBV6-5, the J gene TRBJ1-1; no firm D call. The length of the CDR3 is 11 residues. CDR1 is MNHEY and CDR2 is SVGAGI in the germline V gene. The CDR3 is CPNTPNTEAFF. The CDR3 DNA sequence: TGTCCAAACACCCCGAACACTGAAGCTTTCTTT.

The chain has TRBV5-1 and TRBJ1-2, with D hard to call. Germline-derived CDR1 and CDR2 are SGHRS and YFSETQ. The CDR3 covers 13 residues. The V end lost 4 bases, the J end lost 4 bases, and 11 bases lay between the germline ends. DNA of the CDR3: TGCGCCAGCAGCCCGGGTGCACTCTATGGCTACACCTTC. This translates into CASSPGALYGYTF.

This sequence joins TRBV29-1 and TRBJ2-1; TRBD1 agrees at 8 bases. From germline, CDR1 is SQVTM and CDR2 ANQGSEA. With V trimmed by 7 bases and J by 8 bases, 13 bases remained unmatched. CDR3 length equals 14 residues. The CDR3 DNA sequence: TGCAGCGCCATCGGACAGGGACCCTCGGATGAGCAGTTCTTC. It is translated as CSAIGQGPSDEQFF.